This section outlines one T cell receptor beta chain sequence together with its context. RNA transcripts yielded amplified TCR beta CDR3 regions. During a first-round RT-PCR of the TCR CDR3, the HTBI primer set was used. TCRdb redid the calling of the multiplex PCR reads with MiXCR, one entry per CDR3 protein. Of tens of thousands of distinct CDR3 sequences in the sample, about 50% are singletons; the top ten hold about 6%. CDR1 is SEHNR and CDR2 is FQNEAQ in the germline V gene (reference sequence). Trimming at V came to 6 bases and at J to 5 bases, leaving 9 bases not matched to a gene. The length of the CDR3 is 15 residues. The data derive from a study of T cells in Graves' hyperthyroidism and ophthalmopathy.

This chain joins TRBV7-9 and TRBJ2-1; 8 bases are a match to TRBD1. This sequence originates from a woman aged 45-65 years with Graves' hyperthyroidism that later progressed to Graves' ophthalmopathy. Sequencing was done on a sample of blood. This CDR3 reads CASSFAGTGHNEQFF. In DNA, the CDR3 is TGTGCCAGCAGTTTTGCCGGGACAGGTCACAATGAGCAGTTCTTC.